This T cell receptor beta chain was documented in a study of shared clonotypes between healthy human individuals. A note on this clone: Its antigen is still unknown.

Caucasian adults living in Nashville, Tennessee, provided all samples. From germline, CDR1 is SNHLY and CDR2 FYNNEI. This CDR3 region has 13 residues. V lost 10 bases and J lost 5; bases outside the gene matches: 4. This table comes from immunoSEQ multiplex PCR, and its TCRdb copy is limited to in-frame clones, with some not included. The sample includes a few hundred thousand clones, roughly 84% of them seen just once. Whole-study results and caveats: Naive subsets, compared against memory subsets, generally had larger estimated richness values.

Sequenced input: memory CD8+ T cells sorted from blood. Subset described: CD45RO+ cells pooled with CCR7-negative TemRA cells. The sequence came from a young man in good health. The chain recombines TRBV2 with TRBJ2-1; 11 nucleotides line up with TRBD2. The CDR3 sequence is CAKGLADNNEQFF. The CDR3 bases are TGTGCCAAGGGACTAGCGGACAACAATGAGCAGTTCTTC.